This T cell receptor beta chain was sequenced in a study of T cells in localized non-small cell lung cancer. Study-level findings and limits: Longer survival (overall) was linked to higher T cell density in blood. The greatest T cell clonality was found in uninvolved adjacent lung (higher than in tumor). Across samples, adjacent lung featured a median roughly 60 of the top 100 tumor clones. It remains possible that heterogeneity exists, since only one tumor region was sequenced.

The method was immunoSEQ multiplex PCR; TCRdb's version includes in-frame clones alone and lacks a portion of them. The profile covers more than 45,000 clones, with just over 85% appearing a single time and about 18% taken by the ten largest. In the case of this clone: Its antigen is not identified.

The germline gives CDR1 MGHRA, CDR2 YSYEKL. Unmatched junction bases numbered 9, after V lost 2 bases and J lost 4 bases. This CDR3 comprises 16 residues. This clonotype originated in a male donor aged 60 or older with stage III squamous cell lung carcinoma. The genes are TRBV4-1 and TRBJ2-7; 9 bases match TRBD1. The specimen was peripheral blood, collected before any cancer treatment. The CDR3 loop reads CASSQPIGTGPYEQYF. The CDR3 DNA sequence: TGCGCCAGCAGCCAACCTATCGGGACAGGGCCTTACGAGCAGTACTTC.